Following are 32 T cell receptor beta chains from one sample sequenced in a study of Ad26.COV2.S vaccination and SARS-CoV-2 variants. Measured with immunoSEQ multiplex PCR; TCRdb has only the in-frame clones, and not every one. This table has roughly 410,000 clones, 83% appearing once. The treatment is: roughly 20 received Ad26.COV2.S at low or high dose, single or two shots; about 5 received placebo; per-sample allocation not given. Day 63 after the first injection of vaccine or placebo was the sampling time. The sequencing here drew on peripheral blood, taken in a trial of Ad26.COV2.S vaccine versus placebo. These receptors all come from a person between 18 and 59 years old who received the Ad26.COV2.S COVID-19 vaccine or a placebo.

The chain employs TRBV11-2 and TRBJ2-1; 7 bases match TRBD1. Trimming took 8 bases from V and 7 from J; bases not matched to a gene: 11. CDR1 is SGHAT and CDR2 is FQNNGV in the germline V gene. The CDR3 extends over 14 amino acids. In nucleotides, the CDR3 is TGTGCCAGCGAGGGCGAGGGGGCCGGGAATGAGCAGTTCTTC. Translation gives CASEGEGAGNEQFF.

The chain joins TRBV4-1 to TRBJ2-7, with D hard to call. CDR3 length: 13 amino acids. V lost 1 base to trimming and J lost 2 bases, with 6 bases between them. CDR1 is MGHRA, CDR2 YSYEKL, per germline. CDR3 loop: CASSQGVAYEQYF. The CDR3 DNA reads TGCGCCAGCAGCCAAGGGGTCGCCTACGAGCAGTACTTC.

The chain carries TRBV21-1 and TRBJ2-7; TRBD1 is the table's D call and was not checked against the DNA. TRBV21-1 is noted as a pseudogene. The CDR3 is made up of 15 amino acids. The CDR3 DNA reads TGTGCCAGCAGCAAGTACGACAGGAGTTACTACGAGCAGTACTTC. Its translation is CASSKYDRSYYEQYF.

The chain employs TRBV7-2 and TRBJ2-3; possibly TRBD1 for D (6 bases). The V gene lost 7 bases and the J gene lost 0 bases, with 11 bases spanning the gap. The CDR3 covers 14 residues. Germline lookup yields CDR1 SGHTA and CDR2 FQGNSA. The CDR3 reads CASTSGQSTDTQYF. CDR3 sequence (DNA): TGTGCCAGCACCTCAGGACAGAGCACAGATACGCAGTATTTT.

In DNA, the CDR3 is TGCGCCAGCAGCTACCCAGGGGGTTCGGCTGAAGCTTTCTTT. As protein: CASSYPGGSAEAFF. This chain joins TRBV5-1 and TRBJ1-1, with 7 bases identical to TRBD1. Unmatched junction bases numbered 8, after V lost 3 bases and J lost 6 bases. Per the germline V gene, CDR1 is SGHRS and CDR2 is YFSETQ. The CDR3 consists of 14 residues.

V usage is TRBV19 and J usage is TRBJ1-1, with D perhaps TRBD1 (6 bases). Germline CDR1 is LNHDA and CDR2 is SQIVND (reference sequence). This CDR3 has 15 residues. V lost 1 base and J 3 bases, leaving 12 bases between the germline ends. The CDR3 bases are TGTGCCAGTAGTATAGGGGGGCTCAGGGACACTGAAGCTTTCTTT. Its protein product is CASSIGGLRDTEAFF.

This clone has a handful of counts. V and J are TRBV2 and TRBJ2-7; 8 bases agree with TRBD2. Per germline, CDR1 SNHLY and CDR2 FYNNEI. The CDR3 runs to 15 residues. The V segment lost 7 bases and the J segment 7 bases; nucleotides outside the gene matches: 15. The CDR3 spells CASTPGGAVAGEQYF. The CDR3 region has the DNA TGTGCCAGCACCCCCGGGGGGGCTGTGGCGGGTGAGCAGTACTTC.

The rearrangement uses TRBV7-9 and TRBJ1-6; unclear D gene. Germline values: CDR1 SEHNR, CDR2 FQNEAQ (reference sequence). This CDR3 comprises 12 residues. V was trimmed by 6 bases and J by 9 bases, leaving 9 bases between them. CDR3 coding DNA: TGTGCCAGCAGGTTGGAGGTTTCACCCCTCCACTTT. The encoded protein is CASRLEVSPLHF.

The chain has TRBV5-4 and TRBJ2-5, with TRBD1 as a possible D gene (6 bases). V lost 4 bases and J lost 5, with 21 bases in between. The CDR3 runs 16 residues. Per germline, CDR1 SGHNT and CDR2 YYREEE (reference sequence). DNA for the CDR3: TGTGCCAGCAGCCTAACTAACAGGGTTCGGCGGGAGACCCAGTACTTC. It is translated as CASSLTNRVRRETQYF.

The chain carries TRBV4-1 and TRBJ2-4; D gene unclear. The CDR3 runs 13 residues. The germline CDR1 and CDR2 sequences are MGHRA and YSYEKL. Between the trimmed V and J ends, which lost 1 base and 3 bases, there was a span of 4 bases. The CDR3 nucleotides are TGCGCCAGCAGCCAAGTGGGCAAAAACATTCAGTACTTC. Its protein is CASSQVGKNIQYF.

V is TRBV6-1 and J is TRBJ1-3, with 7 positions matching TRBD1. The CDR3 is 14 residues long. V dropped 0 bases and J dropped 9; count of bases not matched to a gene: 5. Germline V CDR1 and CDR2: MNHNS, SASEGT. The CDR3 DNA follows: TGTGCCAGCAGTGAAGCCGGGACAGCCTCCACCATATATTTT. Translation: CASSEAGTASTIYF.

This chain joins TRBV24-1 and TRBJ2-5; tentatively, D is TRBD1 (6 bases). Germline V gene lookup returns CDR1 KGHDR and CDR2 SFDVKD. Deletions cut 3 bases from V and 3 bases from J, with 22 bases between. CDR3 length: 18 residues. For the CDR3, the DNA is TGTGCCACCAGTGATCCGCCGGGACACCAGGTTTATGAAGAGACCCAGTACTTC. This gives the protein CATSDPPGHQVYEETQYF.

This clone was seen once. This chain links TRBV7-9 with TRBJ1-2; TRBD1 might be the D (6 bases). The CDR3 totals 14 residues. CDR1 is SEHNR and CDR2 is FQNEAQ in the germline V gene (reference sequence). V shed 1 base and J shed 4 bases, with 10 bases lying between them. In DNA, the CDR3 is TGTGCCAGCAGCTTAGGAGGACAGATCTATGGCTACACCTTC. Translation: CASSLGGQIYGYTF. The full variable domain, completed using reference TRBV7-9 and TRBJ1-2, is DTGVSQNPRHKITKRGQNVTFRCDPISEHNRLYWYRQTLGQGPEFLTYFQNEAQLEKSRLLSDRFSAERPKGSFSTLEIQRTEQGDSAMYLCASSLGGQIYGYTFGSGTRLTVV.

The chain couples TRBV4-2 to TRBJ1-5; D is unresolved. This CDR3 spans 15 amino acids. Trimming cost V 0 bases and J 1 base, with 7 bases left between them. The germline gives CDR1 LGHNA, CDR2 YNFKEQ. The CDR3 sequence: CASSQEGLSNQPQHF. The CDR3 DNA reads TGTGCCAGCAGCCAAGAGGGGTTGAGCAATCAGCCCCAGCATTTT.

The chain links TRBV7-9 to TRBJ2-7, with D tentatively TRBD2 (6 bases). The CDR3 is 14 amino acids. Germline values: CDR1 SEHNR, CDR2 FQNEAQ (reference sequence). Deletions cut 4 bases from V and 4 bases from J, with 14 bases between. CDR3: CASSYMVAAYEQYF. DNA for the CDR3: TGTGCCAGCAGCTATATGGTAGCGGCATACGAGCAGTACTTC.

The genes are TRBV9 and TRBJ2-7; the D gene could be TRBD1 or TRBD2 (6 bases each). V lost 3 bases, J lost 1 base, and 14 bases lay in between. Germline CDR1 reads SGDLS; CDR2 reads YYNGEE. CDR3 length: 15 amino acids. CDR3 loop: CASSGGGTLSYEQYF. The CDR3 nucleotides are TGTGCCAGCAGCGGAGGGGGGACGCTATCCTACGAGCAGTACTTC.

J is TRBJ2-7 and V is TRBV3-1 (or the pseudogene TRBV3-2), with 7 bases identical to TRBD2. Germline V gene sequence: CDR1 LGHDT, CDR2 YNNKEL (reference sequence). Trimming cost V 4 bases and J 7 bases; bases outside gene matches: 10. The CDR3 loop spans 14 amino acids. In DNA form, the CDR3 reads TGTGCCAGCAGCCCTCAGGGAGGGAAGGTGGAGCAGTACTTC. It codes for CASSPQGGKVEQYF.

The V and J genes are TRBV11-3 and TRBJ2-1; TRBD2 aligns across 12 bases. The trim removed 1 base at V and 10 bases at J, leaving 5 bases unmatched. CDR1 and CDR2 from the germline V gene are SGHNT and YENEEA. This CDR3 is built from 15 residues. CDR3 protein: CASSLGLAGAGEQFF. CDR3 nucleotide sequence: TGTGCCAGCAGCTTAGGACTAGCGGGAGCAGGGGAGCAGTTCTTC.

The V call is TRBV5-1, the J call TRBJ2-1, with D perhaps matching TRBD1 (6 bases). With 3 bases removed from V and 7 bases from J, the gap between germline ends came to 14 bases. CDR1 and CDR2 from the germline V gene are SGHRS and YFSETQ. The CDR3 loop spans 14 amino acids. The chain's CDR3 is CASSYYRDRNEQFF. The DNA for the CDR3 is TGCGCCAGCAGCTATTACAGGGATAGAAATGAGCAGTTCTTC.

The J gene is TRBJ1-4, the V gene TRBV4-1, with 11 bases lining up with TRBD1. Looked up from germline, CDR1 is MGHRA and CDR2 is YSYEKL. CDR3 length: 15 amino acids. Unmatched junction bases numbered 2, after V lost 0 bases and J lost 8 bases. In nucleotides, the CDR3 is TGCGCCAGCAGCCAAGATGGGACAGGGGGGGAAAAACTGTTTTTT. Protein product: CASSQDGTGGEKLFF.

The genes are TRBV27 and TRBJ2-7, with D possibly called TRBD1 or TRBD2 (6 bases each). This CDR3 spans 14 amino acids. Germline V gene lookup returns CDR1 MNHEY and CDR2 SMNVEV (reference sequence). V lost 3 bases and J 2 bases, leaving 11 bases between the germline ends. CDR3 sequence (DNA): TGTGCCAGCAGTTTTGCGGGACAAACCTACGAGCAGTACTTC. Translation gives CASSFAGQTYEQYF.

The chain is built from TRBV5-5 and TRBJ2-5; D not certain. With 2 bases removed from V and 5 bases from J, the gap between germline ends came to 4 bases. Germline CDR1 is SGHKS and CDR2 is YYEKEE (reference sequence). The CDR3 is 11 amino acids. The CDR3 loop is CASSFTETQYF. CDR3 nucleotides: TGTGCCAGCAGCTTTACGGAGACCCAGTACTTC.

The CDR3 DNA sequence: TGCGCCAGCAGCGCCACAGGGGGGAACACCGGGGAGCTGTTTTTT. This encodes CASSATGGNTGELFF. The chain has TRBV5-1 and TRBJ2-2; the match to TRBD1 covers 8 bases. The CDR3 loop spans 15 amino acids. The junction had 3 bases not matched to a gene; V was cut back by 4 bases and J by 1 base. Germline CDR1 SGHRS, CDR2 YFSETQ.

This clone appeared many times. This chain links TRBV19 with TRBJ2-7; TRBD2 might be the D (5 bases). Germline loops: CDR1 LNHDA, CDR2 SQIVND (reference sequence). The CDR3 has 15 amino acids. Between the trimmed V and J ends, which lost 3 bases and 3 bases, there was a span of 15 bases. CDR3: CASSMDSQTSYEQYF. The CDR3 coding sequence is TGTGCCAGTAGTATGGACTCCCAGACCAGCTACGAGCAGTACTTC.

The chain carries TRBV18 and TRBJ2-2, with 8 positions matching TRBD2. Germline CDR1 and CDR2: KGHSH and LQKENI. Germline trimming cut 6 bases from V and 7 bases from J; bases unmatched to any gene: 7. The CDR3 runs to 14 residues. Written as DNA, the CDR3 is TGTGCCAGCTCGGGACTAGTGTCTGGCGGGGAGCTGTTTTTT. This gives the protein CASSGLVSGGELFF. Using reference TRBV18 and TRBJ2-2 for the parts outside the CDR3, the full variable domain is NAGVMQNPRHLVRRRGQEARLRCSPMKGHSHVYWYRQLPEEGLKFMVYLQKENIIDESGMPKERFSAEFPKEGPSILRIQQVVRGDSAAYFCASSGLVSGGELFFGEGSRLTVL.

The chain carries TRBV11-2 and TRBJ2-7; no definite D call. V shed 6 bases and J shed 0 bases, with 12 bases lying between them. Germline CDR1 is SGHAT and CDR2 is FQNNGV. CDR3 size: 14 residues. The CDR3 sequence: CASSFSWSSYEQYF. The CDR3 nucleotides read TGTGCCAGCAGTTTCTCGTGGAGCTCCTACGAGCAGTACTTC.

J is TRBJ1-3 and V is TRBV9; D not certain. This CDR3 spans 16 amino acids. Trimming left V 1 base short and J 0 bases short, with 11 bases between. Germline values: CDR1 SGDLS, CDR2 YYNGEE. CDR3 DNA sequence: TGTGCCAGCAGCGTACTTTCTGTGGGCTCTGGAAACACCATATATTTT. Its protein is CASSVLSVGSGNTIYF.

The genes are TRBV7-9 and TRBJ2-3, with a tentative D call TRBD2 (5 bases). The CDR3 extends over 16 amino acids. The germline V gene has CDR1 SEHNR and CDR2 FQNEAQ (reference sequence). V was shortened by 4 bases and J by 3 bases, with 17 bases between the two germline ends. CDR3 coding DNA: TGTGCCAGCAGCTCCGCGAGGGCCGTTGTAACAGATACGCAGTATTTT. Protein: CASSSARAVVTDTQYF.

The chain is built from TRBV7-2 and TRBJ2-7; D remains ambiguous. V dropped 0 bases and J dropped 6 bases, with 9 bases sitting between them. Germline CDR1 is SGHTA and CDR2 is FQGNSA. CDR3 size: 13 residues. In nucleotides, the CDR3 is TGTGCCAGCAGCTTAGCCTCCGTTCGCGAGCAGTACTTC. Its translation is CASSLASVREQYF.

With regard to this clone: In the same sample, other DNA sequences code for this CDR3. The genes are TRBV24-1 and TRBJ1-2; no firm D call. The CDR3 spans 12 residues. CDR1 and CDR2 (germline): KGHDR, SFDVKD. V lost 5 bases, J lost 4 bases, and 7 bases lay in between. Written as DNA, the CDR3 is TGTGCCACCAGTGCCGGGATCTATGGCTACACCTTC. The encoded protein is CATSAGIYGYTF.

This sequence joins TRBV7-6 and TRBJ2-4; 8 positions match TRBD2. V dropped 5 bases and J dropped 0; count of bases not matched to a gene: 12. The CDR3 consists of 18 residues. Germline V gene lookup returns CDR1 SGHVS and CDR2 FNYEAQ. The CDR3 loop reads CASSTDRASGLAKNIQYF. The DNA for the CDR3 is TGTGCCAGCAGCACGGATCGGGCTAGCGGGCTAGCCAAAAACATTCAGTACTTC.

The rearrangement links TRBV7-9 to TRBJ2-5; D not resolved. V was pared by 8 bases and J by 2 bases, with 15 bases between. The CDR3 loop spans 14 amino acids. Germline CDR1 SEHNR, CDR2 FQNEAQ (reference sequence). CDR3 nucleotides: TGTGCCAGCTGCTATCCGGGCAAACAAGAGACCCAGTACTTC. It encodes CASCYPGKQETQYF.